The T cell receptor beta chain described here comes from a study of T-cell memory formation after mild COVID-19. On the study more broadly: Each donor largely had its own TCR clusters.

Study observations and caveats: The study found balanced CD4/CD8 in clones contracting day 15 to 85 and a CD4+ lean in later expanders. A subset of responding clones appeared in pre-infection memory, suggesting cross-reactive memory joined.

Concerning this clonotype: Its specificity is unknown.

Trimming took 2 bases from V and 6 from J, leaving 9 bases between them. CDR1 and CDR2 (germline): SGHVS, FQNEAQ. The CDR3 totals 13 residues. It was 5'RACE with constant-segment primers that produced the TCR alpha and TCR beta cDNA libraries, which carried sample barcodes and UMIs. TCRdb called the 5' RACE reads again in MiXCR, with one record for every CDR3 protein. The sample yields some 350,000 distinct CDR3 sequences, under 15% seen once. The TCR comes from a young man who had mild COVID-19 (a few samples of this study predate the infection). Cell type and time point are not known. The gene calls are TRBV7-8 and TRBJ2-3; D gene uncertain. The specimen sequenced was PBMCs or a T cell subset sorted from them (not recorded which). Here the CDR3 reads CASSLTEADTQYF. Written as DNA, the CDR3 is TGTGCCAGCAGCTTAACCGAAGCGGATACGCAGTATTTT.